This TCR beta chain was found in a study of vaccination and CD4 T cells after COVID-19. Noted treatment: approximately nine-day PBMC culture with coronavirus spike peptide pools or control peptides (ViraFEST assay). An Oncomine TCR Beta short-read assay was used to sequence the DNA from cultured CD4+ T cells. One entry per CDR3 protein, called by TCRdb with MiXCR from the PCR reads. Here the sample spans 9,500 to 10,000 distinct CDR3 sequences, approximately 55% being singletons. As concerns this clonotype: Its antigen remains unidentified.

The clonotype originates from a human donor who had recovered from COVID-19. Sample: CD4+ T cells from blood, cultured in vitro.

The CDR3 DNA reads TGTGCCACCAGTGATTCGACTAGCGGATCTTGGGACCAGTACTTC. Translated: CATSDSTSGSWDQYF. V gene TRBV24-1 combines with J gene TRBJ2-5; TRBD2 agrees at 9 bases. Germline V lookup: CDR1 KGHDR, CDR2 SFDVKD. The trim removed 2 bases at V and 10 bases at J, leaving 10 bases unmatched. The CDR3 extends over 15 amino acids.